This T cell receptor beta chain came from a study of CD8+ T cells in alopecia areata. General study results and limits: Sequences from scalp samples also cover resident alphabeta T cells of normal skin. Patients displayed less clarity in TCR sharing than mice, a finding possibly related to HLA.

Germline-derived CDR1 and CDR2 are SGHRS and YFSETQ. CDR3 length: 14 amino acids. J was trimmed by 12 bases and V by 7 bases; bases with no gene match: 17. As the sequencing template, cDNA was produced by extracting RNA and reverse transcribing it. Assay used: immunoSEQ multiplex PCR; TCRdb lists only in-frame clones, some missing. This repertoire shows over 85,000 clones, 70% to 85% found once; its top ten account for 15% to 20%. Stated treatment: oral pan-JAK inhibitor, 5-10 mg twice daily. As to this clone: The antigen remains undetermined.

The origin of this receptor is a human donor with alopecia areata. This sequence joins TRBV5-1 and TRBJ1-1, with TRBD1 matching 8 bases. The sample here was CD8+ T cells sorted from blood, taken at approximately week 44, from a patient treated with tofacitinib. The CDR3 DNA reads TGCGCCAGCGGATTGCTACAGGGGGTATCAGAAACTTTCTTT. Translating it yields CASGLLQGVSETFF.